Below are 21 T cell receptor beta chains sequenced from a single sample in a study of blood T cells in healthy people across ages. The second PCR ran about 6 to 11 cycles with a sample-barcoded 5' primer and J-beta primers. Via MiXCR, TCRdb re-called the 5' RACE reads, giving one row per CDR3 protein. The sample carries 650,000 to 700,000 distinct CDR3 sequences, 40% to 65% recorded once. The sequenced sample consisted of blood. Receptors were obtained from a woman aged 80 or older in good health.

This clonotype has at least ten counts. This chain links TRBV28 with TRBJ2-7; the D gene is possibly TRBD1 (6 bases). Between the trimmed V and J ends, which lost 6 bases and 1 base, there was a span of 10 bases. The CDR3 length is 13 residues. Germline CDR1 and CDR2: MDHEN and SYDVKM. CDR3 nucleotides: TGTGCCAGCAGCCGCGGACAGTCCTACGAGCAGTACTTC. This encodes CASSRGQSYEQYF.

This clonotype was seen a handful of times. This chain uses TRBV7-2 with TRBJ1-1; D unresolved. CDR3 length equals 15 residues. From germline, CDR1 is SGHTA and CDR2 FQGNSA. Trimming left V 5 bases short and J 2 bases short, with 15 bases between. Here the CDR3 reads CASSIKTGANTEAFF. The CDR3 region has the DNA TGTGCCAGCAGCATAAAGACCGGAGCAAACACTGAAGCTTTCTTT.

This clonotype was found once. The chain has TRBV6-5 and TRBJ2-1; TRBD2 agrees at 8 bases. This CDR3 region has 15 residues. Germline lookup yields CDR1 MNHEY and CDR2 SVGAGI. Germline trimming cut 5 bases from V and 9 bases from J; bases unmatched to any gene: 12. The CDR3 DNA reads TGTGCCAGCAGTCAGAAGACGAGCGGGAGAGGTGAGCAGTTCTTC. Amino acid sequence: CASSQKTSGRGEQFF.

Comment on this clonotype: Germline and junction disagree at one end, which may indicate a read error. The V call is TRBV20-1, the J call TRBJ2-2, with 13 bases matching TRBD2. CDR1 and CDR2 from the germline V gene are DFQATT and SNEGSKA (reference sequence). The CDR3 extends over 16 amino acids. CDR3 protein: CGARLAGGSNTGELFF. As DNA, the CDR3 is TGCGGTGCTAGACTAGCGGGAGGATCGAACACCGGGGAGCTGTTTTTT.

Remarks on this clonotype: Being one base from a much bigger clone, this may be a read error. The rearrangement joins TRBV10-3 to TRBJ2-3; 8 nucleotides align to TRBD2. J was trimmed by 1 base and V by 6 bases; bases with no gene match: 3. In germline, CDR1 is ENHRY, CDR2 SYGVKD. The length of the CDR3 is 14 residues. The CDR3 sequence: CAIRISGGTDTQYF. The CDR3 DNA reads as TGTGCCATCAGGATTAGCGGGGGCACAGATACGCAGTATTTT.

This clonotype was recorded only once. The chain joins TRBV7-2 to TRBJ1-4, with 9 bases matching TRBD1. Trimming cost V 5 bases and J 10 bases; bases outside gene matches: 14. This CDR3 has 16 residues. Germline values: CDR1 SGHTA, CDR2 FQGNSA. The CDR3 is CASSPGTGYDWGKLFF. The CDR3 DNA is TGTGCCAGCAGCCCCGGGACAGGGTATGACTGGGGAAAACTGTTTTTT. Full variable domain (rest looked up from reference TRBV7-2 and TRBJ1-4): GAGVSQSPSNKVTEKGKDVELRCDPISGHTALYWYRQSLGQGLEFLIYFQGNSAPDKSGLPSDRFSAERTGGSVSTLTIQRTQQEDSAVYLCASSPGTGYDWGKLFFGSGTQLSVL.

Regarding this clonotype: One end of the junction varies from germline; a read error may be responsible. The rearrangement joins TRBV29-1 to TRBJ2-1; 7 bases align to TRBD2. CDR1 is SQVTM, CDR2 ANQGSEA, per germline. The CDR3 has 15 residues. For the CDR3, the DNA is TGTAGCGTAAAACTAGGGAGGGAGCCGTACAATGAGCAGTTCTTC. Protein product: CSVKLGREPYNEQFF.

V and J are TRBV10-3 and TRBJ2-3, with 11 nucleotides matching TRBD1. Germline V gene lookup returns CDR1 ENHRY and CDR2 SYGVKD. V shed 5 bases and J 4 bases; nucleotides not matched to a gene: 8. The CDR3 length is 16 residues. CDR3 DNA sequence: TGTGCCATCAGTCGCTCGGACAGGGGGCTGCCAGATACGCAGTATTTT. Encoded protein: CAISRSDRGLPDTQYF.

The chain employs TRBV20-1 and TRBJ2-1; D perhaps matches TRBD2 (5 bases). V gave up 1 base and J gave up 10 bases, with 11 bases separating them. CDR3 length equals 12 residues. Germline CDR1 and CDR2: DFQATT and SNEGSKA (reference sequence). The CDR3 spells CSARGGPSEQFF. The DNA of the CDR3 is TGCAGTGCTAGAGGAGGGCCCTCGGAGCAGTTCTTC.

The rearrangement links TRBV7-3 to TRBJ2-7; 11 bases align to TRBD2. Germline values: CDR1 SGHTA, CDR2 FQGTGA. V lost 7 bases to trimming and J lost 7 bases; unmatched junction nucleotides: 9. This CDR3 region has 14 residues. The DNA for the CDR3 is TGTGCCAGCAACCCCGGGACTAGCGGCATTGAGCAGTACTTC. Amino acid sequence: CASNPGTSGIEQYF.

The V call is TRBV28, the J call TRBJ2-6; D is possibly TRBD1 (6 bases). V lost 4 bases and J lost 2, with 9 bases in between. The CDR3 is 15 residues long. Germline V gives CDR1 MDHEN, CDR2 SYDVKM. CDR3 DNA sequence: TGTGCCAGCAGTTCACACAGGGCTGGGGCCAACGTCCTGACTTTC. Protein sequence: CASSSHRAGANVLTF. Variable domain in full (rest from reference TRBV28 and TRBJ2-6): DVKVTQSSRYLVKRTGEKVFLECVQDMDHENMFWYRQDPGLGLRLIYFSYDVKMKEKGDIPEGYSVSREKKERFSLILESASTNQTSMYLCASSSHRAGANVLTFGAGSRLTVL.

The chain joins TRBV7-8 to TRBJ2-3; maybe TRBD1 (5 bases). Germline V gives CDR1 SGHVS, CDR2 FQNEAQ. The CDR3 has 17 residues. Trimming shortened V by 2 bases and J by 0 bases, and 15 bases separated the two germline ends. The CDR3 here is CASSLYETDTSTDTQYF. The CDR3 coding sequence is TGTGCCAGCAGCTTATATGAGACGGACACTAGCACAGATACGCAGTATTTT.

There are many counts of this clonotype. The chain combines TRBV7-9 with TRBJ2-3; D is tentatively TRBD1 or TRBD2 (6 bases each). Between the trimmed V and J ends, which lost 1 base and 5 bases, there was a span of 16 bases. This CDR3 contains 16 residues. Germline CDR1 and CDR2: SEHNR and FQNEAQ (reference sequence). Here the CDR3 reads CASSLGAGQTKDTQYF. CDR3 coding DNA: TGTGCCAGCAGCTTAGGTGCGGGACAAACAAAAGATACGCAGTATTTT.

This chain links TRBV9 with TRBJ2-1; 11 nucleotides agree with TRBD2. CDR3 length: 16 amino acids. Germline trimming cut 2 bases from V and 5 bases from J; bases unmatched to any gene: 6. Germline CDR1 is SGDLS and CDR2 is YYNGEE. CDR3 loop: CASSVSGTSGHNEQFF. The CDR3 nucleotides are TGTGCCAGCAGCGTTTCTGGGACTAGCGGACACAATGAGCAGTTCTTC.

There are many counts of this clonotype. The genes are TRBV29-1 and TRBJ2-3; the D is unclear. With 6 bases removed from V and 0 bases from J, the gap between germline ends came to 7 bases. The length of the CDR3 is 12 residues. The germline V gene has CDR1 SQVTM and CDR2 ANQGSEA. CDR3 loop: CSVDLSTDTQYF. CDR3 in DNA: TGCAGCGTGGACCTTAGCACAGATACGCAGTATTTT.

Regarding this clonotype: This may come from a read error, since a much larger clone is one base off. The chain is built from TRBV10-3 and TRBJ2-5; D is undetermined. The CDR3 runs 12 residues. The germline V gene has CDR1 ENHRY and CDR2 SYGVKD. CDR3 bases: TGTGCCATCGGTGATAGTTCAGAGACCCAGTACTTC. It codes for CAIGDSSETQYF.

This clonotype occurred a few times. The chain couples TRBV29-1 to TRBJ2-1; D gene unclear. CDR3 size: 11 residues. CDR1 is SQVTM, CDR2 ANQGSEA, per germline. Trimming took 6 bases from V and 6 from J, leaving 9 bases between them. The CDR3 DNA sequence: TGCAGCGTCCCAAGGATCAATGAGCAGTTCTTC. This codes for CSVPRINEQFF.

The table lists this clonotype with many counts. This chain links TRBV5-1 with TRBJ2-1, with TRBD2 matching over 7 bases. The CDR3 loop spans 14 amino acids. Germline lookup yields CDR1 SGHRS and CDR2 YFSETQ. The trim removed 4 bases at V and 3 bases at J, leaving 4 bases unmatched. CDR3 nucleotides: TGCGCCAGCAGCACCGGGACTAACTACAATGAGCAGTTCTTC. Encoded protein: CASSTGTNYNEQFF.

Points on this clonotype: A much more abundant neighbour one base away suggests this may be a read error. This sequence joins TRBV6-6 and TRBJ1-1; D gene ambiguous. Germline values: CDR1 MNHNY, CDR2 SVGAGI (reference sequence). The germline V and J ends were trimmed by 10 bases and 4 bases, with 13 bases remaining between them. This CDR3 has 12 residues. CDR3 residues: CANSPSSTEAFF. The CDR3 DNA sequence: TGTGCCAACAGCCCTTCGAGCACTGAAGCTTTCTTT.

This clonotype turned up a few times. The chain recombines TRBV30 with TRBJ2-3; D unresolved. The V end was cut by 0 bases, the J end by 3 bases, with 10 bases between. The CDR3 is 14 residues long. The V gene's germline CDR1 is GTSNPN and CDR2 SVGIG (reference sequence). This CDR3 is CAWSVPVTTDTQYF. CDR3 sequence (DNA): TGTGCCTGGAGTGTACCCGTTACAACAGATACGCAGTATTTT.

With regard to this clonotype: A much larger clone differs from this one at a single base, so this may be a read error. This CDR3 reads CATTDLSYNEQYF. Written as DNA, the CDR3 is TGCGCCACCACGGACCTCTCCTACAATGAGCAGTACTTC. This chain connects TRBV5-1 to TRBJ2-5; D ambiguous. The CDR3 covers 13 residues. With 9 bases removed from V and 11 bases from J, the gap between germline ends came to 23 bases. Looked up from germline, CDR1 is SGHRS and CDR2 is YFSETQ.